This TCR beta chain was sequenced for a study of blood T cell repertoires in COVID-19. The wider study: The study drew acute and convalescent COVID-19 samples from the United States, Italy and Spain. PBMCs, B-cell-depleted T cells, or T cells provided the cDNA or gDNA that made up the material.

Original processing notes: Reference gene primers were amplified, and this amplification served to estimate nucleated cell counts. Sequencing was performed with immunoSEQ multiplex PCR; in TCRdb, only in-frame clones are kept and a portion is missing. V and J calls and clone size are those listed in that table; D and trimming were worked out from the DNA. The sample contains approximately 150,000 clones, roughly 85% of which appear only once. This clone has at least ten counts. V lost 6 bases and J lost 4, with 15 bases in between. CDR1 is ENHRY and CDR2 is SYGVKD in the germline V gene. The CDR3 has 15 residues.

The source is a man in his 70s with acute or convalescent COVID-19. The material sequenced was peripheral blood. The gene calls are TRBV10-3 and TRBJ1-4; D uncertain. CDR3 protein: CAISDPPAGNEKLFF. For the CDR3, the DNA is TGTGCCATCAGCGACCCCCCGGCGGGTAATGAAAAACTGTTTTTT.